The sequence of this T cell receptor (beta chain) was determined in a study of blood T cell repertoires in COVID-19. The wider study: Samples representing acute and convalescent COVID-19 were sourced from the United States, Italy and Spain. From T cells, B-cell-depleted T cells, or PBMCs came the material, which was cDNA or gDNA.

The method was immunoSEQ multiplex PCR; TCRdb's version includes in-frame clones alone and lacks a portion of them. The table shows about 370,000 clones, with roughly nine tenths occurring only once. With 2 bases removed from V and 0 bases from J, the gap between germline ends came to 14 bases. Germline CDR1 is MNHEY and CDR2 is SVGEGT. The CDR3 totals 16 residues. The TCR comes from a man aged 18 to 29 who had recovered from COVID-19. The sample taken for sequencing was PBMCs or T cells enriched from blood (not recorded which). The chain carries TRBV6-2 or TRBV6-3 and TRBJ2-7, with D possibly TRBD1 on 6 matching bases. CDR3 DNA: TGTGCCAGCAGTTACAGGCAGTTGGGACACTCCTACGAGCAGTACTTC. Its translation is CASSYRQLGHSYEQYF.